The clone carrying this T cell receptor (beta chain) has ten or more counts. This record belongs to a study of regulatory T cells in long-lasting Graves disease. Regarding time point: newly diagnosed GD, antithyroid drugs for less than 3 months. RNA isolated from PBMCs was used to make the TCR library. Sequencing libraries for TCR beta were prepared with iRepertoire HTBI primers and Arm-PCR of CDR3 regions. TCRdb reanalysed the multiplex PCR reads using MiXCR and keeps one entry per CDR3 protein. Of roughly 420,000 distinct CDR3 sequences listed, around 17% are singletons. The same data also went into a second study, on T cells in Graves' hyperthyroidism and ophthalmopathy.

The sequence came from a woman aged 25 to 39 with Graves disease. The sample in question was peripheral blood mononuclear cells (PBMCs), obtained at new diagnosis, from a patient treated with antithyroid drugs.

The CDR3 region is CASSRLVTGRETQYF. In DNA, the CDR3 is TGTGCCAGCAGTCGTCTTGTCACAGGGCGAGAGACCCAGTACTTC. This chain joins TRBV2 and TRBJ2-5, with D tentatively TRBD1 (6 bases). The germline gives CDR1 SNHLY, CDR2 FYNNEI. This CDR3 has 15 residues. With 5 bases removed from V and 4 bases from J, the gap between germline ends came to 17 bases. The full variable domain, in which reference TRBV2 and TRBJ2-5 provide the parts outside the CDR3, is EPEVTQTPSHQVTQMGQEVILRCVPISNHLYFYWYRQILGQKVEFLVSFYNNEISEKSEIFDDQFSVERPDGSNFTLKIRSTKLEDSAMYFCASSRLVTGRETQYFGPGTRLLVL.